One and the same sample provided the 18 T cell receptor beta chains below, sequenced in a study of blood T cell repertoires in COVID-19. Clones were read by immunoSEQ multiplex PCR, and TCRdb kept only the in-frame ones, dropping some. The table records around 230,000 clones, around four fifths of them present only once. The source material was peripheral blood. Receptor source: a woman between 65 and 79 years old with active or convalescent COVID-19.

The genes are TRBV5-1 and TRBJ2-7, with D maybe TRBD1 (6 bases). Trimming took off 7 bases at V and 3 bases at J, with 17 bases between the two ends. Germline-derived CDR1 and CDR2 are SGHRS and YFSETQ. This CDR3 is 14 amino acids long. The CDR3 region has the DNA TGCGCCAGCCCTGGCAGGCAGGGGCTCTACGAGCAGTACTTC. Translation: CASPGRQGLYEQYF.

The chain couples TRBV5-1 to TRBJ1-1; tentative D call: TRBD1 (5 bases). Germline assignment: CDR1 SGHRS and CDR2 YFSETQ. CDR3 size: 13 residues. V lost 2 bases to trimming and J lost 10 bases, with 15 bases between them. The CDR3 reads CASSLQDSGGAFF. The CDR3 DNA reads TGCGCCAGCAGCTTACAGGATTCCGGCGGAGCTTTCTTT.

The count of this clone is one. The chain joins TRBV5-5 to TRBJ2-2, with a tentative D call TRBD1 (6 bases). V lost 6 bases and J lost 5, with 11 bases in between. Germline V gene lookup returns CDR1 SGHKS and CDR2 YYEKEE (reference sequence). This CDR3 comprises 13 residues. In DNA, the CDR3 is TGTGCCAGCAACCACAGGGAGACCGGGGAGCTGTTTTTT. Its translation is CASNHRETGELFF.

This clone has just one count. The chain recombines TRBV5-6 with TRBJ1-1; 8 positions agree with TRBD1. The V gene end was trimmed by 4 bases and the J gene end by 3 bases; junction bases not matched to a gene: 5. CDR1 SGHDT and CDR2 YYEEEE come from the germline V gene. The CDR3 totals 14 residues. The CDR3 is CASSRDRGDTEAFF. CDR3 bases: TGTGCCAGCAGCCGAGACAGGGGCGACACTGAAGCTTTCTTT.

The count of this clone is one. The sample carries other DNA sequences with the same CDR3. The V call is TRBV7-9, the J call TRBJ2-7, with D unclear. The length of the CDR3 is 11 residues. Germline values: CDR1 SEHNR, CDR2 FQNEAQ (reference sequence). The V end lost 4 bases, the J end lost 2 bases, and 3 bases lay between the germline ends. CDR3 in amino acids: CASSSTYEQYF. CDR3 coding DNA: TGTGCCAGCAGCTCAACCTACGAGCAGTACTTC.

V usage is TRBV4-2 and J usage is TRBJ2-2; D gene ambiguous. The CDR3 is 15 amino acids. From germline, CDR1 is LGHNA and CDR2 YNFKEQ. V was cut by 1 base and J by 1 base, with 7 bases left in between. This chain's CDR3 is CASSQVIGNTGELFF. The CDR3 DNA reads TGTGCCAGCAGCCAAGTCATCGGGAACACCGGGGAGCTGTTTTTT.

The chain is built from TRBV5-1 and TRBJ1-6; a weak D match, TRBD1 (6 bases). V was clipped by 4 bases and J by 0 bases, with 17 bases between them. The CDR3 has 18 amino acids. The germline CDR1 and CDR2 sequences are SGHRS and YFSETQ. The CDR3 nucleotides are TGCGCCAGCAGCCAACGGGACACCTCGCGCTCCTATAATTCACCCCTCCACTTT. Its protein product is CASSQRDTSRSYNSPLHF.

This rearrangement joins TRBV7-6 to TRBJ2-5; TRBD1 agrees at 7 bases. CDR1 is SGHVS, CDR2 FNYEAQ, per germline. This CDR3 spans 16 amino acids. With 1 base clipped from V and 1 base from J, the junction kept 6 bases outside the gene matches. CDR3 loop: CASSLGSTGTQETQYF. CDR3 in DNA: TGTGCCAGCAGCTTAGGATCGACAGGGACCCAAGAGACCCAGTACTTC. The variable domain in full, with the rest retrieved from reference TRBV7-6 and TRBJ2-5, is GAGVSQSPRYKVTKRGQDVALRCDPISGHVSLYWYRQALGQGPEFLTYFNYEAQQDKSGLPNDRFSAERPEGSISTLTIQRTEQRDSAMYRCASSLGSTGTQETQYFGPGTRLLVL.

The chain employs TRBV25-1 and TRBJ1-2, with D tentatively TRBD1 (6 bases). The length of the CDR3 is 14 residues. Germline V gene lookup returns CDR1 MGHDK and CDR2 SYGVNS. V lost 5 bases and J lost 5, with 15 bases in between. The CDR3 loop is CASSYAGEGYGYTF. CDR3 bases: TGTGCCAGCAGTTATGCAGGGGAGGGGTATGGCTACACCTTC.

The rearrangement joins TRBV7-2 to TRBJ1-3; D gene ambiguous. Trimming removed 2 bases from V and 4 bases from J, with 12 bases in between. The CDR3 is 15 amino acids. Germline V gives CDR1 SGHTA, CDR2 FQGNSA. The CDR3 nucleotides are TGTGCCAGCAGCTTACGGTTGGGAGGCGGAAACACCATATATTTT. Translation: CASSLRLGGGNTIYF.

This sequence joins TRBV30 and TRBJ1-2, with a weak D call TRBD1 (5 bases). V lost 2 bases and J 10 bases, leaving 11 bases between the germline ends. This CDR3 is built from 11 residues. Germline loops: CDR1 GTSNPN, CDR2 SVGIG (reference sequence). CDR3 loop: CAWSFGHVYTF. The CDR3 nucleotides are TGTGCCTGGAGTTTCGGACACGTCTACACCTTC.

CDR3 coding DNA: TGTGCCAGCAGCCAAGGGGGACTACCCTCAGATACGCAGTATTTT. Its translation is CASSQGGLPSDTQYF. The genes are TRBV4-2 and TRBJ2-3, with TRBD2 matching over 7 bases. The CDR3 has 15 residues. With 1 base clipped from V and 4 bases from J, the junction kept 5 bases outside the gene matches. The germline V gene encodes CDR1 LGHNA and CDR2 YNFKEQ.

The J gene is TRBJ2-7, the V gene TRBV3-1 (or the pseudogene TRBV3-2); D unresolved. V lost 0 bases and J lost 5, with 8 bases in between. CDR1 is LGHDT, CDR2 YNNKEL, per germline (reference sequence). This CDR3 comprises 13 residues. The CDR3 loop reads CASSQDSRDEQYF. CDR3 in DNA: TGTGCCAGCAGCCAAGATTCTCGGGACGAGCAGTACTTC.

This rearrangement joins TRBV5-1 to TRBJ2-7; D possibly corresponds to TRBD1 (5 bases). This CDR3 is built from 14 residues. Trimming left V 0 bases short and J 8 bases short, with 15 bases between. Germline loops: CDR1 SGHRS, CDR2 YFSETQ. The CDR3 DNA is TGCGCCAGCAGCTTGGGACAGTCTCTTGGTCAGCAGTACTTC. Translated, it gives CASSLGQSLGQQYF. Combining the CDR3 with reference TRBV5-1 and TRBJ2-7 gives the whole variable domain KAGVTQTPRYLIKTRGQQVTLSCSPISGHRSVSWYQQTPGQGLQFLFEYFSETQRNKGNFPGRFSGRQFSNSRSEMNVSTLELGDSALYLCASSLGQSLGQQYFGPGTRLTVT.

The chain couples TRBV5-1 to TRBJ2-5; the match to TRBD1 covers 7 bases. Losses at the gene ends were 5 bases for V and 3 bases for J; bases not matched to a gene: 13. CDR3 length equals 16 residues. Germline V gene sequence: CDR1 SGHRS, CDR2 YFSETQ. DNA of the CDR3: TGCGCCAGCAGTGGAAACACACAGACAGGGAAAGAGACCCAGTACTTC. Its translation is CASSGNTQTGKETQYF.

The chain employs TRBV4-3 and TRBJ2-3; D is uncertain. Germline assignment: CDR1 LGHNA and CDR2 YSLEER. V was pared by 3 bases and J by 2 bases, with 15 bases between. The CDR3 is 16 residues long. CDR3 amino acids: CASSQTPLSDTDTQYF. The CDR3 DNA reads as TGCGCCAGCAGCCAGACTCCCTTGTCCGACACAGATACGCAGTATTTT.

This chain uses TRBV11-3 with TRBJ2-5, with TRBD2 as a possible D gene (5 bases). CDR1 and CDR2 (germline): SGHNT, YENEEA. This CDR3 contains 15 residues. V was trimmed by 4 bases and J by 5 bases, leaving 17 bases between them. CDR3 loop: CASSSTPHRGETQYF. For the CDR3, the DNA is TGTGCCAGCAGCTCGACGCCCCACAGAGGGGAGACCCAGTACTTC.

This clone appeared a few times. The rearrangement uses TRBV24-1 and TRBJ2-5; 9 bases are shared with TRBD1. J was trimmed by 5 bases and V by 4 bases; bases with no gene match: 16. CDR3 length: 18 residues. The germline gives CDR1 KGHDR, CDR2 SFDVKD. The CDR3, as DNA: TGTGCCACCAGTGACAGAAGCTACAGGGGGCCGGGTGGGGAGACCCAGTACTTC. Translation: CATSDRSYRGPGGETQYF.